The T cell receptor beta chain under discussion was sequenced for a study of T cells in women clearing cervical HPV infection. Study-wide background: HLA type stays a possible confounder, typing being limited. General study points: Cases carried less TRBV6-7 than controls: approximately 0.1% versus 0.16%. Repertoire richness, not evenness, was significantly elevated in CIN3+ cases versus controls.

All donors had a single incident cervical HPV16 infection, not prevalent. Here immunoSEQ multiplex PCR was the method, and the copy in TCRdb shows in-frame clones only, minus some. The sample includes 30,000 to 35,000 clones. For this clone: What it binds is not known. Read coverage stops 3 residues before the CDR3 terminus; the germline J gene supplies the remainder.

In germline, CDR1 is ENHRY, CDR2 SYGVKD. This CDR3 has 12 residues. The V gene lost 7 bases and the J gene lost 0 bases, with 7 bases spanning the gap. V usage is TRBV10-3 and J usage is TRBJ2-7; tentatively, D is TRBD1 (5 bases). This sequence was found in a woman between 18 and 70 years old with a cervical HPV16 infection that either progressed to CIN3+ or cleared (not recorded which). The sample comprised blood buffy coat. The CDR3 region is CAINTGSYEQYF. Incomplete CDR3 DNA: TGTGCCATCAACACAGGCTCCTACGAG.